The following is a TCR beta chain sequence with its context. The V gene's germline CDR1 is SGHTA and CDR2 FQGNSA. The V and J ends lost 5 bases and 4 bases, in that order; junction bases with no gene match: 9. There are 17 residues in the CDR3. The data originate from a study of blood T cell repertoires in COVID-19. Study information: Specimens from acute and convalescent COVID-19 originated in the United States, Italy and Spain. The analysed material was cDNA or gDNA that came from T cells, B-cell-depleted T cells, or PBMCs.

The table came from immunoSEQ multiplex PCR; TCRdb's copy has only in-frame clones and leaves some out. Altogether approximately 270,000 clones are present, about 86% being singletons, with the ten largest covering more than 15%. The sequenced sample consisted of peripheral blood. The source of this sequence is a person aged 65 to 85 with COVID-19, enrolled during active disease. The V and J genes are TRBV7-2 and TRBJ2-1; 12 bases are shared with TRBD2. Here the CDR3 DNA reads TGTGCCAGCAGCCCGCAAAGTCTAGCGGGAGGGTACAATGAGCAGTTCTTC. Its protein is CASSPQSLAGGYNEQFF.